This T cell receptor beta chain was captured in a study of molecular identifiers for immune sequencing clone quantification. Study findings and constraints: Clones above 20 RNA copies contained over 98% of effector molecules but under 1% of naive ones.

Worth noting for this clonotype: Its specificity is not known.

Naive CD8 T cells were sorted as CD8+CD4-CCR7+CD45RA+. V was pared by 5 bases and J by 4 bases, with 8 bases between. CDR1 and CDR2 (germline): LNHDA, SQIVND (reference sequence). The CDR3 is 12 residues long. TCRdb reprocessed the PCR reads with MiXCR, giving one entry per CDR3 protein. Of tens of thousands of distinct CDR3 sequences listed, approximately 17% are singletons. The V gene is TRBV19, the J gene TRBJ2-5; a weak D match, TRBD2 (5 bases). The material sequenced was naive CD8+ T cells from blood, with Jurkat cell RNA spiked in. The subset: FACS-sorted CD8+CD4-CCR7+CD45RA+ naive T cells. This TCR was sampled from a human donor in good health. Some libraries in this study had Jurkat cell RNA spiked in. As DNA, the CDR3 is TGTGCCAGTAGTCCAGAGGGAGAGACCCAGTACTTC. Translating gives CASSPEGETQYF. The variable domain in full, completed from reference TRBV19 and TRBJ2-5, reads DGGITQSPKYLFRKEGQNVTLSCEQNLNHDAMYWYRQDPGQGLRLIYYSQIVNDFQKGDIAEGYSVSREKKESFPLTVTSAQKNPTAFYLCASSPEGETQYFGPGTRLLVL.